The 15 T cell receptor beta chains presented below share a single source sample, sequenced in a study of T-cell reconstitution after alpha-beta-depleted transplantation in children. Unique molecular identifiers tagged the TCRbeta library. TCRdb called the PCR reads again in MiXCR, with one record for every CDR3 protein. The sample includes about 980,000 distinct CDR3 sequences, roughly 29% seen only once; the top ten take under 30%. The sample was PBMCs, mostly from graft donor cells, taken 360 days after TCRalphabeta/CD19-depleted stem cell transplant. These receptors were taken from a boy in the first two years of life who had a stem cell transplant for SCID, so the T cells may come from the graft donor.

The chain carries TRBV27 and TRBJ1-2; the D is unclear. Germline V CDR1 and CDR2: MNHEY, SMNVEV (reference sequence). This CDR3 contains 13 residues. V lost 5 bases and J 8 bases, leaving 15 bases between the germline ends. CDR3 sequence (DNA): TGTGCCAGCAGTCTCACCGCTGGGAGGGGCTACACCTTC. Residues: CASSLTAGRGYTF.

A few counts support this clonotype. The J gene is TRBJ2-3, the V gene TRBV21-1; no DNA check was done on the table's D call, TRBD1. TRBV21-1 is a recognized pseudogene. The CDR3 is made up of 18 amino acids. The CDR3 bases are TGTGCCAGCAGCGCCCCGTACCGTGAAGGGATCTCCACAGATACGCAGTATTTT. This encodes CASSAPYREGISTDTQYF.

This clonotype was recorded a few times. The chain combines TRBV10-3 with TRBJ2-3; 7 bases fit TRBD1. J gave up 6 bases and V 0 bases, and 12 bases lay outside the gene matches. CDR3 length equals 17 residues. Germline-derived CDR1 and CDR2 are ENHRY and SYGVKD. Here the CDR3 reads CAISESRGDRDGDTQYF. In DNA, the CDR3 is TGTGCCATCAGTGAGTCGAGGGGTGACAGGGACGGGGATACGCAGTATTTT.

This clonotype was picked up a small number of times. This rearrangement joins TRBV4-1 to TRBJ2-7, with a weak D call TRBD1 (6 bases). The CDR3 has 16 amino acids. Trimming left V 4 bases short and J 4 bases short, with 20 bases between. CDR1 and CDR2 from the germline V gene are MGHRA and YSYEKL. Written as DNA, the CDR3 is TGCGCCAGCAGCCGTAGCTATCCGGACAGCTTTTACGAGCAGTACTTC. Translation gives CASSRSYPDSFYEQYF.

The chain carries TRBV4-3 and TRBJ2-2; 9 bases are shared with TRBD2. Germline assignment: CDR1 LGHNA and CDR2 YSLEER. The length of the CDR3 is 18 residues. V lost 2 bases to trimming and J lost 2 bases; unmatched junction nucleotides: 9. In DNA, the CDR3 is TGCGCCAGCAGCCAATTGGGCCGAGCGGGGGGTAACACCGGGGAGCTGTTTTTT. Amino acid sequence: CASSQLGRAGGNTGELFF.

In this sample, this clonotype turned up a few times. This chain connects TRBV12-3 or TRBV12-4 to TRBJ2-1, with 7 bases lining up with TRBD2. This CDR3 is 15 amino acids long. V lost 6 bases to trimming and J lost 6 bases; unmatched junction nucleotides: 11. As DNA, the CDR3 is TGTGCCAGCAGAAACCGGGACTACGTCGGCAATGAGCAGTTCTTC. Its translation is CASRNRDYVGNEQFF.

The chain carries TRBV18 and TRBJ2-1, with 7 bases aligning to TRBD1. Trimming removed 2 bases from V and 6 bases from J; junction bases left unmatched: 7. Looked up from germline, CDR1 is KGHSH and CDR2 is LQKENI. CDR3 size: 15 residues. The CDR3 protein is CASSPGQVSGNEQFF. In nucleotides, the CDR3 is TGTGCCAGCTCACCAGGACAGGTCTCTGGCAATGAGCAGTTCTTC.

This chain connects TRBV9 to TRBJ2-7, with a tentative D call TRBD1 (6 bases). Germline CDR1 is SGDLS and CDR2 is YYNGEE. V was trimmed by 0 bases and J by 4 bases, leaving 14 bases between them. This CDR3 is 15 amino acids long. CDR3 sequence (DNA): TGTGCCAGCAGCGTAGAGGGGGTCTCACTATACGAGCAGTACTTC. Amino acid sequence: CASSVEGVSLYEQYF.

This clonotype came up once. The genes are TRBV7-9 and TRBJ1-6; 9 bases fit TRBD1. The CDR3 has 14 residues. V was clipped by 5 bases and J by 9 bases; unmatched bases: 5. Germline CDR1 SEHNR, CDR2 FQNEAQ (reference sequence). The CDR3 bases are TGTGCCAGCAGCACCGGGGACAGGGCTTCACCCCTCCACTTT. Translated, it gives CASSTGDRASPLHF.

This clonotype has only a few counts. The chain joins TRBV12-3 or TRBV12-4 to TRBJ1-1; D not certain. V lost 3 bases and J 1 base, leaving 9 bases between the germline ends. The CDR3 totals 14 residues. The CDR3 DNA reads as TGTGCCAGCAGTTTCGACGGGAAGAACACTGAAGCTTTCTTT. This codes for CASSFDGKNTEAFF.

This clonotype was counted only a few times. The CDR3 is CASSSRSTRSSYNEQFF. DNA of the CDR3: TGTGCCAGCAGCTCCAGGTCTACACGTAGCTCCTACAATGAGCAGTTCTTC. The J gene is TRBJ2-1, the V gene TRBV12-3 or TRBV12-4; no definite D call. V was pared by 6 bases and J by 0 bases, with 18 bases between. The CDR3 extends over 17 amino acids.

This clonotype was picked up a small number of times. CDR3 in amino acids: CASSEGTGTEAFF. Here the CDR3 DNA reads TGTGCCAGCAGTGAAGGGACAGGAACTGAAGCTTTCTTT. The chain combines TRBV2 with TRBJ1-1; TRBD1 matches at 7 bases. V lost 1 base and J lost 5; bases outside the gene matches: 1. The CDR3 consists of 13 residues. The germline CDR1 and CDR2 sequences are SNHLY and FYNNEI.

The V call is TRBV7-2, the J call TRBJ1-1; D possibly corresponds to TRBD1 (6 bases). From germline, CDR1 is SGHTA and CDR2 FQGNSA. Trimming took 1 base from V and 12 from J, leaving 12 bases between them. CDR3 length: 12 amino acids. The DNA for the CDR3 is TGTGCCAGCAGCTTAGAGCAGGGGATGACTTTCTTT. Protein product: CASSLEQGMTFF. The variable domain in full, with the rest retrieved from reference TRBV7-2 and TRBJ1-1, is GAGVSQSPSNKVTEKGKDVELRCDPISGHTALYWYRQSLGQGLEFLIYFQGNSAPDKSGLPSDRFSAERTGGSVSTLTIQRTQQEDSAVYLCASSLEQGMTFFGQGTRLTVV.

The chain recombines TRBV4-3 with TRBJ2-1; TRBD1 matches at 8 bases. Germline CDR1 LGHNA, CDR2 YSLEER. The CDR3 has 16 residues. The ends lost 1 base at V and 6 bases at J; junction bases unmatched: 8. The CDR3 sequence is CASSQVGRGRINEQFF. Here the CDR3 DNA reads TGCGCCAGCAGCCAAGTCGGCAGGGGGCGCATCAATGAGCAGTTCTTC.

CDR3 sequence reads: CASSDRQGRETQYF. Here the CDR3 DNA reads TGCGCCAGCAGCGACCGACAGGGTAGGGAGACCCAGTACTTC. The V gene is TRBV4-1, the J gene TRBJ2-5; 7 bases align to TRBD1. The length of the CDR3 is 14 residues. CDR1 and CDR2 (germline): MGHRA, YSYEKL. The junction had 8 bases not matched to a gene; V was cut back by 5 bases and J by 5 bases.